A single sample is the source of the 17 T cell receptor beta chains below, sequenced in a study of T cell clones after liver transplantation. TCRdb's copy holds only in-frame clones and misses some; the assay was immunoSEQ multiplex PCR. The sample has about 51,000 clones, about 67% seen once. The sequences come from CD4+ T cells from blood, collected 54 months after liver transplant. These receptors originate from a human patient who received a liver transplant. Some T cells may trace back to the graft donor.

This clone is a singleton in its sample. The chain uses TRBV5-4 and TRBJ1-1; D not certain. The ends were cut back, 0 bases at V and 0 bases at J, with 6 bases in the middle. Germline-derived CDR1 and CDR2 are SGHNT and YYREEE (reference sequence). The CDR3 has 14 amino acids. For the CDR3, the DNA is TGTGCCAGCAGCTTGGCACGGCTGAACACTGAAGCTTTCTTT. This gives the protein CASSLARLNTEAFF.

The V gene is TRBV5-5, the J gene TRBJ1-3; D remains ambiguous. Germline V lookup: CDR1 SGHKS, CDR2 YYEKEE (reference sequence). CDR3 length equals 14 residues. The germline V and J ends were trimmed by 0 bases and 4 bases, with 8 bases remaining between them. CDR3 sequence: CASSLDGWGNTIYF. CDR3 in DNA: TGTGCCAGCAGCTTGGACGGGTGGGGAAACACCATATATTTT.

This clone was picked up one time. The J gene is TRBJ2-2, the V gene TRBV6-6; D remains unclear. Trimming shortened V by 5 bases and J by 0 bases, and 13 bases separated the two germline ends. Germline assignment: CDR1 MNHNY and CDR2 SVGAGI (reference sequence). This CDR3 comprises 16 residues. The CDR3 spells CASSLAWPSNTGELFF. CDR3 bases: TGTGCCAGCAGTCTTGCCTGGCCTTCGAACACCGGGGAGCTGTTTTTT.

This clone was picked up a small number of times. The chain recombines TRBV28 with TRBJ1-5; 8 bases are shared with TRBD1. With 8 bases clipped from V and 4 bases from J, the junction kept 4 bases outside the gene matches. This CDR3 spans 13 amino acids. Germline V lookup: CDR1 MDHEN, CDR2 SYDVKM. The CDR3, as DNA: TGTGCCAGCGGGGACAGGTGGAATCAGCCCCAGCATTTT. As protein: CASGDRWNQPQHF.

This clone was seen many times. V gene TRBV2 combines with J gene TRBJ1-2, with D perhaps TRBD1 (6 bases). Between the trimmed V and J ends, which lost 2 bases and 2 bases, there was a span of 9 bases. The CDR3 is 14 amino acids. Germline values: CDR1 SNHLY, CDR2 FYNNEI. CDR3 in amino acids: CASSERRGNYGYTF. CDR3 DNA: TGTGCCAGCAGTGAACGCAGGGGAAACTATGGCTACACCTTC.

The chain uses TRBV5-1 and TRBJ2-3, with D tentatively TRBD1 (5 bases). Per the germline V gene, CDR1 is SGHRS and CDR2 is YFSETQ. Trimming took 4 bases from V and 2 from J, leaving 11 bases between them. The CDR3 has 14 residues. CDR3 in DNA: TGCGCCAGCAGCGAGGACACCGCCACAGATACGCAGTATTTT. The encoded protein is CASSEDTATDTQYF. Based on the CDR3 plus reference TRBV5-1 and TRBJ2-3, the full variable domain is KAGVTQTPRYLIKTRGQQVTLSCSPISGHRSVSWYQQTPGQGLQFLFEYFSETQRNKGNFPGRFSGRQFSNSRSEMNVSTLELGDSALYLCASSEDTATDTQYFGPGTRLTVL.

About this clone: At one end the junction does not follow the germline gene, possibly because of a read error. The chain is built from TRBV7-7 and TRBJ2-4; D tentatively reads TRBD1 or TRBD2 (5 bases each). The germline gives CDR1 SSHAT, CDR2 FNYEAQ (reference sequence). The CDR3 runs 20 residues. The CDR3 DNA is TGTGCTAGCAGCTCTACATGGGATACTGGGGGTCCTCTAGCCAAAAACATTCAGTACTTC. Its translation: CASSSTWDTGGPLAKNIQYF.

The chain couples TRBV5-1 to TRBJ1-6; the match to TRBD1 covers 7 bases. The CDR3 spans 14 residues. CDR1 and CDR2 (germline): SGHRS, YFSETQ. Germline trimming cut 2 bases from V and 6 bases from J; bases unmatched to any gene: 2. CDR3 sequence: CASSLGQVNSPLHF. DNA for the CDR3: TGCGCCAGCAGCTTAGGACAGGTTAATTCACCCCTCCACTTT.

The chain has TRBV11-3 and TRBJ2-3, with 12 bases matching TRBD2. The V segment lost 5 bases and the J segment 1 base; nucleotides outside the gene matches: 4. There are 16 residues in the CDR3. Germline CDR1 is SGHNT and CDR2 is YENEEA. The CDR3 spells CASSGGTSGRTDTQYF. DNA for the CDR3: TGTGCCAGCAGCGGTGGGACTAGCGGGCGCACAGATACGCAGTATTTT. Full variable domain (missing parts from reference TRBV11-3 and TRBJ2-3): EAGVVQSPRYKIIEKKQPVAFWCNPISGHNTLYWYLQNLGQGPELLIRYENEEAVDDSQLPKDRFSAERLKGVDSTLKIQPAELGDSAVYLCASSGGTSGRTDTQYFGPGTRLTVL.

The chain joins TRBV6-4 to TRBJ1-1; tentative D call: TRBD1 (6 bases). Trimming stripped 6 bases from V and 7 bases from J, with 15 bases between. Germline V gives CDR1 MRHNA, CDR2 SNTAGT. This CDR3 has 13 residues. CDR3 in DNA: TGTGCCAGCAGGCAGGACAGTGACCTTGAAGCTTTCTTT. This codes for CASRQDSDLEAFF.

J is TRBJ2-6 and V is TRBV4-1; D possibly matches TRBD1 or TRBD2 (5 bases each). This CDR3 comprises 17 residues. From germline, CDR1 is MGHRA and CDR2 YSYEKL. V dropped 1 base and J dropped 2 bases, with 12 bases sitting between them. This chain's CDR3 is CASSQASGRAGANVLTF. The CDR3 DNA reads TGCGCCAGCAGCCAAGCTTCGGGGCGTGCTGGGGCCAACGTCCTGACTTTC.

The chain is built from TRBV30 and TRBJ1-2, with D tentatively TRBD1 (6 bases). The V end lost 2 bases, the J end lost 13 bases, and 23 bases lay between the germline ends. Germline CDR1 GTSNPN, CDR2 SVGIG (reference sequence). This CDR3 spans 14 amino acids. CDR3 protein: CAWSRSPDRPGCTF. In DNA form, the CDR3 reads TGTGCCTGGAGTAGGTCCCCTGACAGGCCGGGTTGCACCTTC. Together with reference TRBV30 and TRBJ1-2, the CDR3 gives the full variable domain: SQTIHQWPATLVQPVGSPLSLECTVEGTSNPNLYWYRQAAGRGLQLLFYSVGIGQISSEVPQNLSASRPQDRQFILSSKKLLLSDSGFYLCAWSRSPDRPGCTFGSGTRLTVV.

The V gene is TRBV7-8, the J gene TRBJ1-6; maybe TRBD1 (5 bases). Trimming removed 5 bases at V and 9 bases at J, with 17 bases between. Per germline, CDR1 SGHVS and CDR2 FQNEAQ. The CDR3 has 15 residues. CDR3 sequence: CASSQPPGYGSPLHF. The DNA of the CDR3 is TGTGCCAGCAGCCAACCTCCAGGGTACGGTTCACCCCTCCACTTT.

The rearrangement links TRBV10-1 to TRBJ2-5; TRBD1 matches at 7 bases. This CDR3 is 15 amino acids long. With V trimmed by 3 bases and J by 4 bases, 8 bases remained unmatched. From germline, CDR1 is WNHNN and CDR2 SYGVQD (reference sequence). The CDR3 protein is CASSDRTGRAETQYF. CDR3 nucleotides: TGCGCCAGCAGTGACCGGACAGGCCGGGCAGAGACCCAGTACTTC.

The chain combines TRBV19 with TRBJ2-6, with unresolved D. The CDR3 is 13 residues long. Germline V gene lookup returns CDR1 LNHDA and CDR2 SQIVND (reference sequence). Between the trimmed V and J ends, which lost 7 bases and 6 bases, there was a span of 10 bases. Here the CDR3 reads CASKGPSANVLTF. As DNA, the CDR3 is TGTGCCAGTAAGGGTCCTTCGGCCAACGTCCTGACTTTC. The whole variable domain, remainder taken from reference TRBV19 and TRBJ2-6, is DGGITQSPKYLFRKEGQNVTLSCEQNLNHDAMYWYRQDPGQGLRLIYYSQIVNDFQKGDIAEGYSVSREKKESFPLTVTSAQKNPTAFYLCASKGPSANVLTFGAGSRLTVL.

The chain is built from TRBV7-2 and TRBJ2-2, with D possibly matching TRBD1 (6 bases). V shed 5 bases and J shed 3 bases, with 16 bases lying between them. Germline CDR1 and CDR2: SGHTA and FQGNSA. The CDR3 consists of 16 residues. For the CDR3, the DNA is TGTGCCAGCAGCCATGGACCAGGGGCGGACACCGGGGAGCTGTTTTTT. Its translation: CASSHGPGADTGELFF. Using reference TRBV7-2 and TRBJ2-2 for the parts outside the CDR3, the full variable domain is GAGVSQSPSNKVTEKGKDVELRCDPISGHTALYWYRQSLGQGLEFLIYFQGNSAPDKSGLPSDRFSAERTGGSVSTLTIQRTQQEDSAVYLCASSHGPGADTGELFFGEGSRLTVL.

By share, this clone counts as medium-sized (0.01 to 0.1%). This CDR3 is CASSLGQGASGELFF. In nucleotides, the CDR3 is TGTGCCAGCAGCTTAGGACAGGGGGCATCCGGGGAGCTGTTTTTT. The rearrangement uses TRBV7-8 and TRBJ2-2; 10 bases are a match to TRBD1. CDR1 SGHVS and CDR2 FQNEAQ come from the germline V gene. Germline trimming cut 1 base from V and 6 bases from J; bases unmatched to any gene: 2. The CDR3 sequence is 15 residues long.